The clone carrying this TCR beta chain appeared a single time. Sequencing was at survey level. TCRdb keeps only in-frame clones here, not all; method: immunoSEQ multiplex PCR. The top ten hold about 14% of the sample, which has around 22,000 clones, about 65% seen once. These data originate in a study of pediatric ulcerative colitis. The rectum was sampled with one to two pinch biopsies at colonoscopy. Before the diagnostic colonoscopy, ulcerative colitis patients were free of immunosuppressive medication. The CDR3 runs 15 residues. Germline values: CDR1 SGHDT, CDR2 YYEEEE. The V end lost 7 bases, the J end lost 6 bases, and 20 bases lay between the germline ends.

The origin of this receptor is a boy aged 10-17 years with severe ulcerative colitis. The chain recombines TRBV5-6 with TRBJ1-3, with a possible D match to TRBD1 (6 bases). Material for sequencing was gut tissue. CDR3 region: CASFQGRAGKNTIYF. The DNA of the CDR3 is TGTGCCAGCTTTCAGGGGAGGGCAGGGAAAAACACCATATATTTT.